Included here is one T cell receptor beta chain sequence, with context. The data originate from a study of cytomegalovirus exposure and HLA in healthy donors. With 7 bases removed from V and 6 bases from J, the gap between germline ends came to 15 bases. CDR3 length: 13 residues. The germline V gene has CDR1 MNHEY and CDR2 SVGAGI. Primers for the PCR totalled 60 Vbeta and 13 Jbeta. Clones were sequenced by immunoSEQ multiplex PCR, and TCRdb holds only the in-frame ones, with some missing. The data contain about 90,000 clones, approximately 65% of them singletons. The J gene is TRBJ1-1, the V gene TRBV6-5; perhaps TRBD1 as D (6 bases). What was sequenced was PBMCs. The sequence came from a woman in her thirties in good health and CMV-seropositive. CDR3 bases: TGTGCCAGCATTAACAGGGATCCCGCTGAAGCTTTCTTT. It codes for CASINRDPAEAFF.